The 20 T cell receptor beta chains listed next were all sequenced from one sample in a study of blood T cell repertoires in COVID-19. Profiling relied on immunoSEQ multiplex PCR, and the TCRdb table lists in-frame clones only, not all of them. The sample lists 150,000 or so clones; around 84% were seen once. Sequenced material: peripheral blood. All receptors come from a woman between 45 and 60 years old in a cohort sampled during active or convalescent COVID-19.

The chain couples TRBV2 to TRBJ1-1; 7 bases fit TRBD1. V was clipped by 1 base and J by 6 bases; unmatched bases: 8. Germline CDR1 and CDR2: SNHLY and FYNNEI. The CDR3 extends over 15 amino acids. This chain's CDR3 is CASSEETGQGAEAFF. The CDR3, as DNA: TGTGCCAGCAGTGAAGAGACAGGCCAGGGGGCTGAAGCTTTCTTT.

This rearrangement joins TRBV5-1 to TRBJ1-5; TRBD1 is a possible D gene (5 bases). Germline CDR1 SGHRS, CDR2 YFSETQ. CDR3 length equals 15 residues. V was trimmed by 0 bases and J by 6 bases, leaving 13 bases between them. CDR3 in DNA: TGCGCCAGCAGCTTGGAGGGGCGTCCGAGTCAGCCCCAGCATTTT. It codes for CASSLEGRPSQPQHF.

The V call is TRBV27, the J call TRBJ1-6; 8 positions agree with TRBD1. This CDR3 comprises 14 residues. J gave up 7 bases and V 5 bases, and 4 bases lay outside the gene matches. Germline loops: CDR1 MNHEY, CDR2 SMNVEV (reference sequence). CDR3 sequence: CASSGQGRNSPLHF. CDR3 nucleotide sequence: TGTGCCAGCAGTGGACAGGGTCGGAATTCACCCCTCCACTTT.

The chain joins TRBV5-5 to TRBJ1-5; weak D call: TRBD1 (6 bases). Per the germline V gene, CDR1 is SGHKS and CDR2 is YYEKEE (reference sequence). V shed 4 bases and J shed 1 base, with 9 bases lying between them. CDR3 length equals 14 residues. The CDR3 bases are TGTGCCAGCAGCCGGACAGTAAGCAATCAGCCCCAGCATTTT. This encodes CASSRTVSNQPQHF.

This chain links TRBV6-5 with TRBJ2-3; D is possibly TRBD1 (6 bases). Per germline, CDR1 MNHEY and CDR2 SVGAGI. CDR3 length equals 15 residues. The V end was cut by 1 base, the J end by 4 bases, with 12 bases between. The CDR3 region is CASSYLVGAADTQYF. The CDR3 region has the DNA TGTGCCAGCAGTTACTTGGTGGGGGCGGCAGATACGCAGTATTTT.

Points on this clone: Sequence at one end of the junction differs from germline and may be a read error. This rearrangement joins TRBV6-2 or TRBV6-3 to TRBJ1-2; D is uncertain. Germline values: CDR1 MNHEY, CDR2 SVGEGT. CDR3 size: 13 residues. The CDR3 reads CASSSLPNLYRAF. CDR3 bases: TGTGCCAGCAGTTCACTCCCTAATTTATACAGAGCCTTC.

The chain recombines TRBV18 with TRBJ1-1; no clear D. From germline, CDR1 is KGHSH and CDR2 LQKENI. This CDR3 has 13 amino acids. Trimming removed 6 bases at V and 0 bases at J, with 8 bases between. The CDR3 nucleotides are TGTGCCAGCTCGGAGGGCATGAACACTGAAGCTTTCTTT. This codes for CASSEGMNTEAFF.

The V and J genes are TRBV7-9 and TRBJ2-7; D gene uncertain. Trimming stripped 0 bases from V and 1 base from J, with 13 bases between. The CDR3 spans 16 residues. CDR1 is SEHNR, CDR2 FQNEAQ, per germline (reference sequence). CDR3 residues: CASSLAHGVFSYEQYF. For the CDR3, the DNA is TGTGCCAGCAGCTTAGCGCATGGAGTTTTTTCCTACGAGCAGTACTTC.

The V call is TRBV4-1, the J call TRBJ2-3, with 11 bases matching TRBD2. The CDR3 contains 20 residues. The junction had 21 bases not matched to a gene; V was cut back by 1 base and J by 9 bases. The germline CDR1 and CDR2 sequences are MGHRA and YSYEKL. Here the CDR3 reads CASSQVGISGGALVPGTQYF. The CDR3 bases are TGCGCCAGCAGCCAAGTGGGGATTAGCGGGGGGGCCTTGGTGCCGGGCACGCAGTATTTT.

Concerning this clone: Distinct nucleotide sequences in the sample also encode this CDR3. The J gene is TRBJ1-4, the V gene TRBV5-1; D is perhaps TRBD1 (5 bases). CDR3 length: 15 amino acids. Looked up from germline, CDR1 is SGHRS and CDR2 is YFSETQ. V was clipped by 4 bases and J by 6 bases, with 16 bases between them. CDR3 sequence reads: CASSSGGAGYEKLFF. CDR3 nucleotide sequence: TGCGCCAGCAGCAGCGGAGGGGCGGGTTATGAAAAACTGTTTTTT. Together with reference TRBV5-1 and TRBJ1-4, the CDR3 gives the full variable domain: KAGVTQTPRYLIKTRGQQVTLSCSPISGHRSVSWYQQTPGQGLQFLFEYFSETQRNKGNFPGRFSGRQFSNSRSEMNVSTLELGDSALYLCASSSGGAGYEKLFFGSGTQLSVL.

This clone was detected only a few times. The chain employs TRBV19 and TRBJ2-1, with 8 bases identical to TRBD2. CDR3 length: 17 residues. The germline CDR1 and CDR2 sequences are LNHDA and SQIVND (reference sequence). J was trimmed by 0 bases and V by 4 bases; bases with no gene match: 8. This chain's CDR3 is CASSTLSGGRSYNEQFF. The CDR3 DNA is TGTGCCAGTAGTACCTTAAGCGGGGGCCGCTCCTACAATGAGCAGTTCTTC.

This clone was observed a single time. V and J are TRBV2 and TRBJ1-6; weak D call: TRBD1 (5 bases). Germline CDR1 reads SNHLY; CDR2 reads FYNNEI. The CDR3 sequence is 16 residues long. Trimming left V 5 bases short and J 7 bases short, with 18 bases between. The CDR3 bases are TGTGCCAGCAGTCTCCGGGGGACGGCTATGAATTCACCCCTCCACTTT. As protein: CASSLRGTAMNSPLHF.

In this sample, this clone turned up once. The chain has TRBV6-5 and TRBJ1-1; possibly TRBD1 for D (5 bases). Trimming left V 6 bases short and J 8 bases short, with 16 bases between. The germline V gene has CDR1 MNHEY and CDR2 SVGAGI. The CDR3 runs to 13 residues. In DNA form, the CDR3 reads TGTGCCAGCAGGGGGGGGACCACACGGGAAGCTTTCTTT. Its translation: CASRGGTTREAFF.

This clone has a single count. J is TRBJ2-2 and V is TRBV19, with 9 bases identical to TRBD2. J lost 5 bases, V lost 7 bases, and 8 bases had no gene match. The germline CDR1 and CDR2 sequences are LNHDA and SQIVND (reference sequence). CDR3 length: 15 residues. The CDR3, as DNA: TGTGCCAGTACCTTTAGCGGGGGAAGAACCGGGGAGCTGTTTTTT. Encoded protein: CASTFSGGRTGELFF.

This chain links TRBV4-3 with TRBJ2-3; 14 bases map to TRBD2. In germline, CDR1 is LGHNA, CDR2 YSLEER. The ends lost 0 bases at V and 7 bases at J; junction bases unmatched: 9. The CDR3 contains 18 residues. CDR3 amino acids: CASSQEVIRLAGGYTQYF. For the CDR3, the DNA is TGCGCCAGCAGCCAAGAGGTTATTCGACTAGCGGGGGGGTATACGCAGTATTTT.

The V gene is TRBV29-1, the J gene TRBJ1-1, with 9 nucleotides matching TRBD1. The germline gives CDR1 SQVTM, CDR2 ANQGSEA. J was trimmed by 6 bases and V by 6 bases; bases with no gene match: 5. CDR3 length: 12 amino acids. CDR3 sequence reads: CSVGDRVAEAFF. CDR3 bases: TGCAGCGTCGGGGACAGGGTAGCTGAAGCTTTCTTT.

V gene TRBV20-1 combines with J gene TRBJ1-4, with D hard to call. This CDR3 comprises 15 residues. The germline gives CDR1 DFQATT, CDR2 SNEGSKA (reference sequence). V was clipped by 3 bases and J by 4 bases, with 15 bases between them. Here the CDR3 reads CSASIPGSGNEKLFF. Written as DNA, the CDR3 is TGCAGTGCTAGTATCCCGGGCAGCGGTAATGAAAAACTGTTTTTT.

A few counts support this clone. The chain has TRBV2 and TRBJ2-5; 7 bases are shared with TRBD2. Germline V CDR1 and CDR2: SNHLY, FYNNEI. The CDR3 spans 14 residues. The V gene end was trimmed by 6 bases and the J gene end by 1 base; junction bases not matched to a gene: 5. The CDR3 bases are TGTGCCAGCAGCTTAGCTAGCGGCCAAGAGACCCAGTACTTC. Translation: CASSLASGQETQYF.

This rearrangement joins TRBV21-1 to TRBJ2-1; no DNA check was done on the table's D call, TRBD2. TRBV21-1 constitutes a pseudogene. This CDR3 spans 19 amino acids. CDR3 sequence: CASSKLGALTSGVGNEQFF. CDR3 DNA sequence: TGTGCCAGCAGCAAACTAGGGGCCTTGACTAGCGGGGTAGGAAATGAGCAGTTCTTC.

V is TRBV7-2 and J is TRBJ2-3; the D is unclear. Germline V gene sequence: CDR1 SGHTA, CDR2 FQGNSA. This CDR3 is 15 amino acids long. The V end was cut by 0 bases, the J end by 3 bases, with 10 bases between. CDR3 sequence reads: CASSLAAERTDTQYF. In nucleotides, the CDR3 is TGTGCCAGCAGCTTAGCAGCTGAGAGAACAGATACGCAGTATTTT.